What follows are 6 T cell receptor beta chains derived from one specimen sequenced in a study of cytomegalovirus exposure and HLA in healthy donors. The PCR contained 60 Vbeta and 13 Jbeta primers. Sequencing was performed with immunoSEQ multiplex PCR; in TCRdb, only in-frame clones are kept and a portion is missing. This table has about 120,000 clones, just over 15% appearing once. The sample consisted of PBMCs. The receptors come from a woman between 18 and 29 years old in good health and CMV-seronegative.

Remarks on this clone: Other DNA sequences within the sample encode an identical CDR3. The V and J genes are TRBV19 and TRBJ1-5; D may be TRBD1 (5 bases). The CDR3 sequence is 15 residues long. The germline V and J ends were trimmed by 3 bases and 2 bases, with 11 bases remaining between them. CDR1 and CDR2 (germline): LNHDA, SQIVND (reference sequence). DNA for the CDR3: TGTGCCAGTAGTATTGCCGGGGGGGGCAATCAGCCCCAGCATTTT. Amino acid sequence: CASSIAGGGNQPQHF.

This clone has more than one count but fewer than ten. The chain links TRBV2 to TRBJ2-7; 9 bases are a match to TRBD2. CDR1 is SNHLY, CDR2 FYNNEI, per germline. With 6 bases clipped from V and 0 bases from J, the junction kept 3 bases outside the gene matches. The CDR3 consists of 14 residues. The CDR3 region is CASSLAGYSYEQYF. CDR3 coding DNA: TGTGCCAGCAGCCTAGCGGGGTACTCCTACGAGCAGTACTTC.

This sequence joins TRBV9 and TRBJ2-1; D perhaps matches TRBD2 (6 bases). In germline, CDR1 is SGDLS, CDR2 YYNGEE. This CDR3 region has 17 residues. The V end lost 0 bases, the J end lost 0 bases, and 13 bases lay between the germline ends. In nucleotides, the CDR3 is TGTGCCAGCAGCGTAGTTGGGGGGATGAGCTCCTACAATGAGCAGTTCTTC. Amino acid sequence: CASSVVGGMSSYNEQFF.

The table lists this clone with a few counts. V and J are TRBV19 and TRBJ2-6; perhaps TRBD1 as D (7 bases). CDR1 and CDR2 (germline): LNHDA, SQIVND (reference sequence). V lost 10 bases and J 4 bases, leaving 26 bases between the germline ends. CDR3 size: 18 residues. CDR3 in DNA: TGTGCCACCCTCCAAGAGGGGGCAGGGGGGAGCGGGGCCAACGTCCTGACTTTC. Protein sequence: CATLQEGAGGSGANVLTF.

This clone was seen more than once but under ten times. The chain employs TRBV30 and TRBJ1-5, with a possible D match to TRBD1 (5 bases). CDR1 GTSNPN and CDR2 SVGIG come from the germline V gene (reference sequence). The germline V and J ends were trimmed by 0 bases and 6 bases, with 9 bases remaining between them. This CDR3 contains 13 residues. The CDR3 region is CAWSVGAGQPQHF. As DNA, the CDR3 is TGTGCCTGGAGTGTAGGGGCAGGTCAGCCCCAGCATTTT. Looking up the rest from reference TRBV30 and TRBJ1-5 gives the full variable domain: SQTIHQWPATLVQPVGSPLSLECTVEGTSNPNLYWYRQAAGRGLQLLFYSVGIGQISSEVPQNLSASRPQDRQFILSSKKLLLSDSGFYLCAWSVGAGQPQHFGDGTRLSIL.

This clone was counted a few times. V is TRBV2 and J is TRBJ2-4, with D uncertain. V was shortened by 1 base and J by 8 bases, with 15 bases between the two germline ends. The CDR3 extends over 15 amino acids. CDR1 is SNHLY and CDR2 is FYNNEI in the germline V gene. CDR3: CASSEVVAVDDIQYF. As DNA, the CDR3 is TGTGCCAGCAGTGAAGTAGTAGCTGTCGATGACATTCAGTACTTC.